The 23 T cell receptor beta chains below come from one sample, sequenced in a study of blood T cells in healthy people across ages. A second PCR, run for roughly 7 to 11 cycles, used a sample-barcoded 5' primer plus a J-beta primer mix. TCRdb processed the 5' RACE reads anew with MiXCR; each CDR3 protein has one entry. The table lists some 800,000 distinct CDR3 sequences, about 42% of them singletons. The sequenced material came from blood. The receptor source for this set is a man aged 60-69 years in good health.

This clonotype was seen more than once but under ten times. The chain is built from TRBV10-3 and TRBJ2-7; 10 bases match TRBD2. The germline V gene encodes CDR1 ENHRY and CDR2 SYGVKD. V shed 0 bases, J shed 5 bases, and the junction held 7 bases outside the gene matches. This CDR3 contains 16 residues. The CDR3 DNA follows: TGTGCCATCAGTGAGTCAAGGACTAGCGGAGGCGACGAGCAGTACTTC. Translated: CAISESRTSGGDEQYF.

The chain has TRBV12-3 or TRBV12-4 and TRBJ1-2; TRBD1 aligns across 7 bases. V was clipped by 4 bases and J by 6 bases; unmatched bases: 8. This CDR3 is 14 amino acids long. The CDR3, as DNA: TGTGCCAGCAGTTACTACAGGGGTTACGATGGCTACACCTTC. Translating it yields CASSYYRGYDGYTF.

Details on this clonotype: At one end, the junction sequence differs from germline, possibly due to a read error. This chain joins TRBV29-1 and TRBJ2-1; 8 bases match TRBD1. This CDR3 contains 16 residues. Germline values: CDR1 SQVTM, CDR2 ANQGSEA. CDR3: CSVEDAGTGSNNEQFF. DNA for the CDR3: TGCAGCGTTGAAGATGCCGGGACAGGCTCCAACAATGAGCAGTTCTTC.

This clonotype was seen repeatedly, ten times or more. V and J are TRBV4-3 and TRBJ2-7, with unresolved D. Germline-derived CDR1 and CDR2 are LGHNA and YSLEER. The germline V and J ends were trimmed by 1 base and 5 bases, with 9 bases remaining between them. This CDR3 region has 13 residues. CDR3: CASSQGTANEQYF. The CDR3 nucleotides are TGCGCCAGCAGCCAAGGTACAGCTAACGAGCAGTACTTC.

The CDR3 DNA reads TGTGCCAGCAGCTCCGCGGGACCCGCAGATACGCAGTATTTT. Translation gives CASSSAGPADTQYF. The chain is built from TRBV11-2 and TRBJ2-3; D possibly corresponds to TRBD2 (6 bases). V lost 4 bases and J lost 4, with 12 bases in between. There are 14 residues in the CDR3. In germline, CDR1 is SGHAT, CDR2 FQNNGV.

This clonotype has just one count. The chain links TRBV7-9 to TRBJ1-2; D unresolved. This CDR3 has 16 amino acids. In germline, CDR1 is SEHNR, CDR2 FQNEAQ (reference sequence). The V gene lost 5 bases and the J gene lost 0 bases, with 16 bases spanning the gap. The CDR3 loop reads CASSPEATPANYGYTF. The CDR3 bases are TGTGCCAGCAGCCCAGAGGCGACCCCAGCTAACTATGGCTACACCTTC.

This chain links TRBV20-1 with TRBJ1-1; no firm D call. Deletions cut 3 bases from V and 5 bases from J, with 13 bases between. The CDR3 is 13 residues long. CDR1 is DFQATT, CDR2 SNEGSKA, per germline (reference sequence). The DNA of the CDR3 is TGCAGTGCTAGTCGGGTTAGTCGTACTGAAGCTTTCTTT. The encoded protein is CSASRVSRTEAFF.

The chain has TRBV7-8 and TRBJ2-7; TRBD1 might be the D (6 bases). CDR1 and CDR2 (germline): SGHVS, FQNEAQ. The CDR3 is made up of 16 amino acids. With 1 base removed from V and 2 bases from J, the gap between germline ends came to 15 bases. CDR3 nucleotide sequence: TGTGCCAGCAGCTTAGAAGGTCCAGGGGTCGCCTACGAGCAGTACTTC. Encoded protein: CASSLEGPGVAYEQYF.

This clonotype was counted a few times. V is TRBV5-4 and J is TRBJ1-1; 8 bases are a match to TRBD1. Germline trimming cut 4 bases from V and 3 bases from J; bases unmatched to any gene: 5. Per germline, CDR1 SGHNT and CDR2 YYREEE (reference sequence). CDR3 length: 14 residues. The CDR3 bases are TGTGCCAGCAGCCAGGACAGGGCTCACACTGAAGCTTTCTTT. It encodes CASSQDRAHTEAFF.

The chain uses TRBV12-3 or TRBV12-4 and TRBJ1-1; D unclear. The CDR3 runs to 14 residues. Trimming left V 7 bases short and J 7 bases short, with 19 bases between. The CDR3 nucleotides read TGTGCCAGCAACACTCGGGGTACCGTCGGTGAAGCTTTCTTT. Translating gives CASNTRGTVGEAFF.

The chain has TRBV7-9 and TRBJ2-7, with a weak D call TRBD1 (7 bases). The germline V and J ends were trimmed by 5 bases and 4 bases, with 15 bases remaining between them. Germline-derived CDR1 and CDR2 are SEHNR and FQNEAQ (reference sequence). This CDR3 spans 14 amino acids. Here the CDR3 reads CASSRGDSPYEQYF. The CDR3 coding sequence is TGTGCCAGCAGCCGCGGGGACAGCCCATACGAGCAGTACTTC.

The J gene is TRBJ1-5, the V gene TRBV28; the match to TRBD1 covers 9 bases. From germline, CDR1 is MDHEN and CDR2 SYDVKM. The CDR3 has 17 residues. J gave up 3 bases and V 5 bases, and 11 bases lay outside the gene matches. Written as DNA, the CDR3 is TGTGCCAGCAGTCCTGGGACAGGGTTCGGGGCCAATCAGCCCCAGCATTTT. Residues: CASSPGTGFGANQPQHF.

CDR3 sequence: CASSFPLAGGTDTQYF. The CDR3 nucleotides read TGTGCCAGCAGTTTCCCACTAGCGGGGGGCACAGATACGCAGTATTTT. This chain connects TRBV28 to TRBJ2-3; 11 positions agree with TRBD2. The V segment lost 3 bases and the J segment 1 base; nucleotides outside the gene matches: 3. CDR3 length equals 16 residues. In germline, CDR1 is MDHEN, CDR2 SYDVKM.

This clonotype was found a few times. J is TRBJ2-7 and V is TRBV7-2, with 7 bases lining up with TRBD2. V was pared by 8 bases and J by 4 bases, with 11 bases of the junction left unmatched. Germline V gene sequence: CDR1 SGHTA, CDR2 FQGNSA. The CDR3 loop spans 14 amino acids. In DNA, the CDR3 is TGTGCCAGCCTACCCGGGCGGGGGTCTTACGAGCAGTACTTC. It translates to CASLPGRGSYEQYF.

This clonotype was recorded a few times. The chain is built from TRBV5-1 and TRBJ2-5; no clear D gene. CDR3 length: 17 residues. V lost 0 bases and J 1 base, leaving 16 bases between the germline ends. The germline V gene encodes CDR1 SGHRS and CDR2 YFSETQ. CDR3 coding DNA: TGCGCCAGCAGCTTGGGTAAAACCCTCGTAGTCCAAGAGACCCAGTACTTC. Residues: CASSLGKTLVVQETQYF.

The chain couples TRBV4-2 to TRBJ2-5; TRBD2 aligns across 12 bases. CDR3 length equals 13 residues. Germline V CDR1 and CDR2: LGHNA, YNFKEQ. With 9 bases clipped from V and 11 bases from J, the junction kept 10 bases outside the gene matches. DNA of the CDR3: TGTGCCAGTCAGACTAGCGGGAGCGTTGAGCAGTACTTC. This translates into CASQTSGSVEQYF.

This clonotype has a handful of counts. The chain combines TRBV4-1 with TRBJ2-5; TRBD2 is a possible D gene (5 bases). V lost 4 bases, J lost 11 bases, and 17 bases lay in between. The CDR3 is made up of 13 amino acids. CDR1 is MGHRA and CDR2 is YSYEKL in the germline V gene. The CDR3: CASSPTRGWEQYF. In nucleotides, the CDR3 is TGCGCCAGCAGCCCGACCCGGGGTTGGGAGCAGTACTTC.

The gene calls are TRBV7-2 and TRBJ2-7; D might be TRBD1 (6 bases). This CDR3 is built from 14 residues. V dropped 5 bases and J dropped 5 bases, with 16 bases sitting between them. CDR1 SGHTA and CDR2 FQGNSA come from the germline V gene. CDR3 region: CASSISQGGDEQYF. DNA of the CDR3: TGTGCCAGCAGCATCTCACAGGGTGGCGACGAGCAGTACTTC. Full variable domain (rest looked up from reference TRBV7-2 and TRBJ2-7): GAGVSQSPSNKVTEKGKDVELRCDPISGHTALYWYRQSLGQGLEFLIYFQGNSAPDKSGLPSDRFSAERTGGSVSTLTIQRTQQEDSAVYLCASSISQGGDEQYFGPGTRLTVT.

The rearrangement links TRBV14 to TRBJ2-5, with no clear D. The germline V gene encodes CDR1 SGHDN and CDR2 FVKESK. The CDR3 sequence is 13 residues long. Deletions cut 5 bases from V and 1 base from J, with 8 bases between. Here the CDR3 reads CASSYLPQETQYF. Here the CDR3 DNA reads TGTGCCAGCAGCTACCTCCCCCAAGAGACCCAGTACTTC.

This chain links TRBV12-3 or TRBV12-4 with TRBJ1-5; 7 bases map to TRBD1. The CDR3 totals 14 residues. The V gene end was trimmed by 5 bases and the J gene end by 4 bases; junction bases not matched to a gene: 5. The CDR3 bases are TGTGCCAGCAGTAATCAGGGGGAAAATCAGCCCCAGCATTTT. Protein sequence: CASSNQGENQPQHF.

V usage is TRBV5-1 and J usage is TRBJ1-4; 9 bases are a match to TRBD1. The CDR3 contains 16 residues. V was clipped by 4 bases and J by 7 bases; unmatched bases: 11. CDR1 SGHRS and CDR2 YFSETQ come from the germline V gene. CDR3 nucleotide sequence: TGCGCCAGCAGCATCATCCCGGGACAGGGTGCTGAAAAACTGTTTTTT. Translated, it gives CASSIIPGQGAEKLFF.

This clonotype was seen a handful of times. CDR3 region: CSARSTENTEAFF. CDR3 DNA sequence: TGCAGTGCTAGAAGTACAGAGAACACTGAAGCTTTCTTT. The chain carries TRBV20-1 and TRBJ1-1; D remains ambiguous. The germline V and J ends were trimmed by 2 bases and 1 base, with 8 bases remaining between them. The germline V gene has CDR1 DFQATT and CDR2 SNEGSKA (reference sequence). CDR3 length equals 13 residues.

This chain connects TRBV7-9 to TRBJ2-5; TRBD2 matches at 10 bases. J gave up 0 bases and V 1 base, and 5 bases lay outside the gene matches. The CDR3 has 17 amino acids. Per the germline V gene, CDR1 is SEHNR and CDR2 is FQNEAQ (reference sequence). CDR3 nucleotide sequence: TGTGCCAGCAGCTTAGGGTCTAGCGGGGGCTACCAAGAGACCCAGTACTTC. Amino acid sequence: CASSLGSSGGYQETQYF.